The 10 T cell receptor beta chains given below trace back to one sample, sequenced in a study of OX40 agonist ivuxolimab in advanced cancers. The repertoire was sequenced with immunoSEQ multiplex PCR; TCRdb's copy has only in-frame clones and lacks some. Counted here are 75,000 to 95,000 clones, about 87% occurring once; the ten biggest clones make up roughly 4.9%. The material sequenced was CD4+ or CD8+ T cells sorted from blood, taken in a trial of the OX40 agonist ivuxolimab. All receptors derive from an adult with an advanced solid tumor such as melanoma, head and neck, liver or kidney cancer.

The chain couples TRBV30 to TRBJ1-3; no definite D call. Germline V gives CDR1 GTSNPN, CDR2 SVGIG (reference sequence). V lost 3 bases and J 0 bases, leaving 9 bases between the germline ends. The CDR3 is 14 residues long. CDR3 amino acids: CAWSDTTSGNTIYF. DNA for the CDR3: TGTGCCTGGAGCGACACCACCTCTGGAAACACCATATATTTT.

The chain links TRBV5-8 to TRBJ1-2, with unresolved D. Germline CDR1 SGHTS, CDR2 YDEGEE. The ends were cut back, 4 bases at V and 8 bases at J, with 18 bases in the middle. The CDR3 totals 14 residues. The CDR3: CASSRPTATRGYTF. CDR3 nucleotides: TGTGCCAGCAGCAGACCGACGGCAACGAGAGGCTACACCTTC.

This chain joins TRBV5-4 and TRBJ2-2; 7 positions match TRBD2. Germline V CDR1 and CDR2: SGHNT, YYREEE (reference sequence). The CDR3 contains 15 residues. J was trimmed by 7 bases and V by 1 base; bases with no gene match: 7. CDR3 DNA: TGTGCCAGCAGCTTGAAGGGCGGGAGTCTCGGGGAGCTGTTTTTT. Translation gives CASSLKGGSLGELFF.

The chain combines TRBV19 with TRBJ2-2; TRBD2 agrees at 9 bases. J lost 6 bases, V lost 10 bases, and 15 bases had no gene match. The CDR3 covers 16 residues. Germline V gene lookup returns CDR1 LNHDA and CDR2 SQIVND (reference sequence). CDR3 residues: CATKTGTSPAPGELFF. CDR3 DNA: TGTGCCACCAAAACCGGGACTAGCCCAGCTCCCGGGGAGCTGTTTTTT.

The V and J genes are TRBV19 and TRBJ1-2; D may be TRBD1 (5 bases). This CDR3 region has 14 residues. V was clipped by 3 bases and J by 4 bases, with 12 bases between them. Germline CDR1 is LNHDA and CDR2 is SQIVND (reference sequence). The CDR3 bases are TGTGCCAGTAGTATCCCACGAGACAGCTATGGCTACACCTTC. Residues: CASSIPRDSYGYTF.

This clone was seen just once. This sequence joins TRBV19 and TRBJ2-3; 7 bases are shared with TRBD2. The CDR3 is 15 amino acids. Germline V lookup: CDR1 LNHDA, CDR2 SQIVND (reference sequence). V lost 3 bases to trimming and J lost 6 bases; unmatched junction nucleotides: 9. CDR3 protein: CASSIGAGISDTQYF. CDR3 sequence (DNA): TGTGCCAGTAGTATTGGAGCGGGGATCTCCGATACGCAGTATTTT.

This rearrangement joins TRBV28 to TRBJ1-5; 7 nucleotides line up with TRBD1. Trimming at V came to 6 bases and at J to 2 bases, leaving 10 bases not matched to a gene. This CDR3 has 16 amino acids. Per germline, CDR1 MDHEN and CDR2 SYDVKM. CDR3 DNA sequence: TGTGCCAGCAGCGAAGGGACAGACTATCGCAATCAGCCCCAGCATTTT. Translated, it gives CASSEGTDYRNQPQHF.

The chain combines TRBV28 with TRBJ2-2, with 9 bases aligning to TRBD2. The CDR3 has 17 residues. Germline V gene lookup returns CDR1 MDHEN and CDR2 SYDVKM. With V trimmed by 1 base and J by 4 bases, 7 bases remained unmatched. The CDR3 here is CASSLLVAGVVTGELFF. DNA for the CDR3: TGTGCCAGCAGTTTATTAGTAGCGGGAGTCGTCACCGGGGAGCTGTTTTTT.

This chain connects TRBV4-3 to TRBJ1-2, with D perhaps matching TRBD1 (6 bases). CDR3 length: 16 residues. Germline-derived CDR1 and CDR2 are LGHNA and YSLEER. The germline V and J ends were trimmed by 0 bases and 6 bases, with 17 bases remaining between them. CDR3 residues: CASSQDRWGAHNGYTF. DNA for the CDR3: TGCGCCAGCAGCCAAGATAGATGGGGGGCCCATAATGGCTACACCTTC.

This chain joins TRBV2 and TRBJ1-4, with D possibly TRBD1 on 5 matching bases. CDR1 is SNHLY, CDR2 FYNNEI, per germline. The V gene lost 5 bases and the J gene lost 5 bases, with 12 bases spanning the gap. This CDR3 comprises 14 residues. The CDR3 region has the DNA TGTGCCAGCAGTAGACAGTTCCTAAATGAAAAACTGTTTTTT. Amino acids: CASSRQFLNEKLFF.